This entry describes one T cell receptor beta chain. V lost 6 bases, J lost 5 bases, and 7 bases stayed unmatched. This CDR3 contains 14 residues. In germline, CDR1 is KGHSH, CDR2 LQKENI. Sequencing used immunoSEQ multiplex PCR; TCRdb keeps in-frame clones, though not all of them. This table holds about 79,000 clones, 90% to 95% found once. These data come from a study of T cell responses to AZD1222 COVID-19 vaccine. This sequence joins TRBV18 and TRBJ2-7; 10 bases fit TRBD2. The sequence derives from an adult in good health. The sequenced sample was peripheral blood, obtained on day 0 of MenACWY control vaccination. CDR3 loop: CASSRSGGGDEQYF. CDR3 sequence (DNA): TGTGCCAGCTCCCGGAGCGGGGGGGGTGACGAGCAGTACTTC.